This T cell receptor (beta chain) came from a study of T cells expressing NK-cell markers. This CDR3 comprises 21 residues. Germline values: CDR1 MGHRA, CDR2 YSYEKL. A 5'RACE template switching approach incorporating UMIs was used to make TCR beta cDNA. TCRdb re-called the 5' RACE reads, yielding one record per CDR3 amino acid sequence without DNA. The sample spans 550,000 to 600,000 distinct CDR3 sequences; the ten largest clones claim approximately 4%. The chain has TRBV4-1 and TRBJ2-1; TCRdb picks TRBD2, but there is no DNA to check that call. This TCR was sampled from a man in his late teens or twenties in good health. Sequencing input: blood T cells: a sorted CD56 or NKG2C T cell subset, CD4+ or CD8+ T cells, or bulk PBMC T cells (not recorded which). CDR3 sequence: CASSQDLTSGSPVLSYNEQFF.